Listed here is a single T cell receptor (beta chain). Its antigen is unidentified. The sample is drawn from a study of shared clonotypes between healthy human individuals. All the donors were Caucasian adults who lived in Nashville, Tennessee. This CDR3 is 20 amino acids long. Germline values: CDR1 SGHTA, CDR2 FQGTGA. The ends were cut back, 5 bases at V and 2 bases at J, with 25 bases in the middle. Whole-study findings and limits: Few donors restricted represented genetic and exposure-history diversity.

The repertoire was sequenced with immunoSEQ multiplex PCR; TCRdb's copy has only in-frame clones and lacks some. The sample holds about 1.5 million clones; more than 95% are singletons and the top ten take more than 0.9%. The V gene is TRBV7-3, the J gene TRBJ2-6; TRBD2 is a possible D gene (6 bases). Sequenced input: naive CD4+ T cells sorted from blood. The subset: CD45RA+ positively selected. The clonotype comes from a man aged 25-45 years in good health. The CDR3 region is CASSHRKKWGVFTGANVLTF. For the CDR3, the DNA is TGTGCCAGCAGCCATCGGAAAAAATGGGGGGTTTTCACTGGGGCCAACGTCCTGACTTTC.